These 15 T cell receptor beta chains were sequenced from one sample in a study of T-cell memory formation after mild COVID-19. TCRdb used MiXCR to reprocess the 5' RACE reads, holding one entry per CDR3 protein. Of 550,000 to 700,000 distinct CDR3 sequences in the sample, around a sixth were seen once. The sequenced sample was PBMCs or a T cell subset sorted from them (not recorded which). These receptors all stem from an adult woman who had mild COVID-19 (a few samples of this study predate the infection). Cell type and time point are not known.

The chain uses TRBV18 and TRBJ2-7; TRBD1 matches 11 bases. J gave up 3 bases and V 3 bases, and 4 bases lay outside the gene matches. CDR1 KGHSH and CDR2 LQKENI come from the germline V gene. The CDR3 runs 15 residues. The CDR3 is CASSPWDRGFYEQYF. Here the CDR3 DNA reads TGTGCCAGCTCACCTTGGGACAGGGGGTTCTACGAGCAGTACTTC.

This clonotype was found a few times. The CDR3 sequence is CASSLPGQGRLPGSTGELFF. In DNA, the CDR3 is TGTGCCAGCAGCTTACCGGGGCAGGGCCGACTCCCCGGCAGCACCGGGGAGCTGTTTTTT. The chain couples TRBV7-9 to TRBJ2-2, with D perhaps given as TRBD1 or TRBD2 (5 bases each). Trimming shortened V by 2 bases and J by 4 bases, and 26 bases separated the two germline ends. In germline, CDR1 is SEHNR, CDR2 FQNEAQ (reference sequence). CDR3 length: 20 residues.

The chain links TRBV24-1 to TRBJ2-1; D is uncertain. The CDR3 totals 12 residues. Germline V gene data show CDR1 as KGHDR and CDR2 as SFDVKD. The germline V and J ends were trimmed by 5 bases and 5 bases, with 6 bases remaining between them. In DNA, the CDR3 is TGTGCCACCAGTGGAAGTAACAATGAGCAGTTCTTC. Protein sequence: CATSGSNNEQFF.

This chain links TRBV7-9 with TRBJ2-7; the D call may be TRBD1 or TRBD2 (5 bases each). The CDR3 runs to 14 residues. Germline lookup yields CDR1 SEHNR and CDR2 FQNEAQ (reference sequence). Trimming took off 4 bases at V and 4 bases at J, with 14 bases between the two ends. DNA of the CDR3: TGTGCCAGCAGCTCCGGGGCTCGATTATACGAGCAGTACTTC. This gives the protein CASSSGARLYEQYF.

The table lists this clonotype with a few counts. The rearrangement joins TRBV11-2 to TRBJ1-6; unclear D gene. Trimming left V 0 bases short and J 7 bases short, with 16 bases between. The CDR3 length is 17 residues. The germline V gene encodes CDR1 SGHAT and CDR2 FQNNGV. In nucleotides, the CDR3 is TGTGCCAGCAGCTTAGACCTCCTGGCAGGCCCAAATTCACCCCTCCACTTT. It yields the protein CASSLDLLAGPNSPLHF.

In its sample, this clonotype was seen a few times. This chain links TRBV24-1 with TRBJ2-5; no clear D. The CDR3 length is 12 residues. With 1 base removed from V and 9 bases from J, the gap between germline ends came to 8 bases. Germline V lookup: CDR1 KGHDR, CDR2 SFDVKD. CDR3 sequence: CATSDFGYAQYF. CDR3 nucleotide sequence: TGTGCCACCAGTGATTTTGGGTATGCCCAGTACTTC.

This chain links TRBV7-8 with TRBJ2-7; maybe TRBD2 (5 bases). Germline values: CDR1 SGHVS, CDR2 FQNEAQ. The CDR3 covers 14 residues. The V gene lost 4 bases and the J gene lost 9 bases, with 19 bases spanning the gap. The CDR3 protein is CASSYSDSARMQYF. CDR3 in DNA: TGTGCCAGCAGCTACTCGGACTCGGCCCGAATGCAGTACTTC.

This clonotype has only a few counts. The chain carries TRBV7-8 and TRBJ2-3, with D hard to call. The CDR3 has 15 amino acids. CDR1 and CDR2 (germline): SGHVS, FQNEAQ. V dropped 1 base and J dropped 4 bases, with 12 bases sitting between them. Here the CDR3 reads CASSLGRSGADTQYF. The CDR3 DNA reads as TGTGCCAGCAGCTTAGGAAGATCGGGCGCAGATACGCAGTATTTT.

This chain links TRBV11-2 with TRBJ2-5, with D tentatively TRBD2 (6 bases). CDR3 length: 14 amino acids. Per the germline V gene, CDR1 is SGHAT and CDR2 is FQNNGV. With 2 bases removed from V and 5 bases from J, the gap between germline ends came to 12 bases. CDR3 residues: CASSLWEARETQYF. CDR3 sequence (DNA): TGTGCCAGCAGCTTATGGGAGGCCCGGGAGACCCAGTACTTC.

The chain couples TRBV5-5 to TRBJ1-4, with a weak D call TRBD1 (6 bases). V was cut by 0 bases and J by 7 bases, with 16 bases left in between. The length of the CDR3 is 16 residues. Germline CDR1 is SGHKS and CDR2 is YYEKEE (reference sequence). CDR3: CASSLAAGGAGEKLFF. CDR3 bases: TGTGCCAGCAGCTTGGCCGCCGGGGGCGCCGGTGAAAAACTGTTTTTT.

The table lists this clonotype with a few counts. The chain couples TRBV4-2 to TRBJ1-4; no clear D. CDR3 length equals 15 residues. The germline V gene encodes CDR1 LGHNA and CDR2 YNFKEQ. V dropped 0 bases and J dropped 8 bases, with 13 bases sitting between them. This CDR3 is CASSQDLGKGEKLFF. In DNA, the CDR3 is TGTGCCAGCAGCCAAGATCTAGGGAAAGGGGAAAAACTGTTTTTT.

This clonotype appeared a few times. The chain is built from TRBV29-1 and TRBJ2-2; D is possibly TRBD2 (5 bases). Trimming took 4 bases from V and 3 from J, leaving 12 bases between them. The CDR3 covers 14 residues. Germline V gene data show CDR1 as SQVTM and CDR2 as ANQGSEA. The DNA for the CDR3 is TGCAGCGTTGTCTGGGAGCGTGACACCGGGGAGCTGTTTTTT. Its protein is CSVVWERDTGELFF.

This clonotype has more than one count but fewer than ten. The CDR3 coding sequence is TGCGCCAGCAGCCAAGGGGACAACCCGTACCAAGAGACCCAGTACTTC. Encoded protein: CASSQGDNPYQETQYF. V usage is TRBV5-1 and J usage is TRBJ2-5, with a weak D call TRBD1 (6 bases). Trimming shortened V by 4 bases and J by 0 bases, and 16 bases separated the two germline ends. The CDR3 has 16 amino acids. Per germline, CDR1 SGHRS and CDR2 YFSETQ. Variable domain in full (rest from reference TRBV5-1 and TRBJ2-5): KAGVTQTPRYLIKTRGQQVTLSCSPISGHRSVSWYQQTPGQGLQFLFEYFSETQRNKGNFPGRFSGRQFSNSRSEMNVSTLELGDSALYLCASSQGDNPYQETQYFGPGTRLLVL.

This clonotype came up a few times. The gene calls are TRBV18 and TRBJ2-1, with 7 nucleotides matching TRBD2. Germline V gene sequence: CDR1 KGHSH, CDR2 LQKENI. The CDR3 loop spans 15 amino acids. V lost 6 bases and J lost 0; bases outside the gene matches: 5. The CDR3 nucleotides are TGTGCCAGCTCCGCGCGCGGGGGCTCCTACAATGAGCAGTTCTTC. Its protein product is CASSARGGSYNEQFF.

This clonotype was seen only a few times. The DNA of the CDR3 is TGCGCCAGCAGCCAAGAAACGGGACAGGGGGCTCAGTACTTC. It yields the protein CASSQETGQGAQYF. This chain joins TRBV4-3 and TRBJ2-7; TRBD1 aligns across 12 bases. CDR1 is LGHNA and CDR2 is YSLEER in the germline V gene. J gave up 10 bases and V 0 bases, and 4 bases lay outside the gene matches. The CDR3 spans 14 residues.